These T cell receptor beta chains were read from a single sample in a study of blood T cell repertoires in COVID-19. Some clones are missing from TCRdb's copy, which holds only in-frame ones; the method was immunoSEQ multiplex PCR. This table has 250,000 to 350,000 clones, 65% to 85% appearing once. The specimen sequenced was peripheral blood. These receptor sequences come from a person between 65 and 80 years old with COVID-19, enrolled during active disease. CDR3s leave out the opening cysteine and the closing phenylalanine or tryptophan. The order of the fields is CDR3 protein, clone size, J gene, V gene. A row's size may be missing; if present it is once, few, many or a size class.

CDR3: ASSRLRAYEQY
size: NA
J: TRBJ2-7
V: TRBV7-8

CDR3: ASGLGPSGGARFLDTQY
size: NA
J: TRBJ2-3
V: TRBV5-1

CDR3: ASSLVSMASGSTGELF
size: NA
J: TRBJ2-2
V: TRBV7-2

CDR3: ASSEGQRGTTDTQY
size: NA
J: TRBJ2-3
V: TRBV6-1

CDR3: ASSLGLTSSYNEQF
size: NA
J: TRBJ2-1
V: TRBV5-1

CDR3: ASSLQTNEKLF
size: NA
J: TRBJ1-4
V: TRBV2

CDR3: ASSFPFTSGGEVRTGELF
size: NA
J: TRBJ2-2
V: TRBV5-1

CDR3: ASSYPGGAVDTQY
size: once
J: TRBJ2-3
V: TRBV6-6

CDR3: ASSYDNRVGNTIY
size: NA
J: TRBJ1-3
V: TRBV6-5

CDR3: ASSLEGTRWNEQF
size: NA
J: TRBJ2-1
V: TRBV5-6

CDR3: ASSVNIGASTDTQY
size: NA
J: TRBJ2-3
V: TRBV9

CDR3: AWRVQTGTEAF
size: NA
J: TRBJ1-1
V: TRBV30

CDR3: ASSSYPTGATSNQPQH
size: NA
J: TRBJ1-5
V: TRBV7-2

CDR3: ASSSQGPGEQF
size: many
J: TRBJ2-1
V: TRBV11-2

CDR3: ASSLAGGAAEAF
size: many
J: TRBJ1-1
V: TRBV7-6

CDR3: ASSLGLAGGEQF
size: NA
J: TRBJ2-1
V: TRBV7-8

CDR3: ASSLLAGGGSEQF
size: NA
J: TRBJ2-1
V: TRBV7-2